This entry lists 21 T cell receptor beta chains sequenced from one sample in a study of blood T cell repertoires in COVID-19. Assay used: immunoSEQ multiplex PCR; TCRdb lists only in-frame clones, some missing. The sample holds about 57,000 clones; approximately 88% are singletons and the top ten take more than 4%. Source material: peripheral blood. The origin of the receptors is a human donor in a cohort sampled during active COVID-19.

This clone has just a few counts. The chain employs TRBV10-2 and TRBJ2-1, with a weak D call TRBD1 (7 bases). Germline CDR1 reads WSHSY; CDR2 reads SAAADI. V gave up 8 bases and J gave up 3 bases, with 17 bases separating them. The CDR3 sequence is 15 residues long. The CDR3 here is CASRQGGVLYNEQFF. CDR3 sequence (DNA): TGCGCCAGCCGCCAGGGGGGCGTCCTCTACAATGAGCAGTTCTTC.

The chain carries TRBV9 and TRBJ2-7; tentative D call: TRBD1 (6 bases). The CDR3 has 15 residues. CDR1 and CDR2 from the germline V gene are SGDLS and YYNGEE. The V and J ends lost 0 bases and 3 bases respectively, with 13 bases between them. As DNA, the CDR3 is TGTGCCAGCAGCGTAGAACAGGGAGTAAGCTACGAGCAGTACTTC. It is translated as CASSVEQGVSYEQYF.

This clone was seen only a few times. The chain carries TRBV7-6 and TRBJ2-3, with 9 bases identical to TRBD1. Germline CDR1 SGHVS, CDR2 FNYEAQ. V lost 4 bases to trimming and J lost 3 bases; unmatched junction nucleotides: 5. This CDR3 contains 15 residues. This CDR3 is CASSSNRGRTDTQYF. In DNA form, the CDR3 reads TGTGCCAGCAGCTCCAACAGGGGGCGAACAGATACGCAGTATTTT. The full variable domain, completed using reference TRBV7-6 and TRBJ2-3, is GAGVSQSPRYKVTKRGQDVALRCDPISGHVSLYWYRQALGQGPEFLTYFNYEAQQDKSGLPNDRFSAERPEGSISTLTIQRTEQRDSAMYRCASSSNRGRTDTQYFGPGTRLTVL.

The chain uses TRBV3-1 (or the pseudogene TRBV3-2) and TRBJ1-2, with TRBD1 identical over 7 bases. From germline, CDR1 is LGHDT and CDR2 YNNKEL (reference sequence). Trimming took 3 bases from V and 12 from J; bases not matched to a gene: 7. This CDR3 spans 12 amino acids. The DNA for the CDR3 is TGTGCCAGCAGCCAGAAGGCAGGGGGGAACACCTTC. Its protein is CASSQKAGGNTF.

V and J are TRBV7-2 and TRBJ2-2; TRBD1 aligns across 9 bases. Germline V gives CDR1 SGHTA, CDR2 FQGNSA. Trimming removed 1 base from V and 5 bases from J; junction bases left unmatched: 2. The CDR3 is 15 residues long. This chain's CDR3 is CASSLGGTGTGELFF. The CDR3 DNA reads as TGTGCCAGCAGCTTAGGGGGGACAGGGACCGGGGAGCTGTTTTTT.

This clone was seen more than once but under ten times. This chain uses TRBV5-5 with TRBJ2-7; 7 bases agree with TRBD2. Germline-derived CDR1 and CDR2 are SGHKS and YYEKEE (reference sequence). This CDR3 is built from 16 residues. V lost 3 bases, J lost 0 bases, and 9 bases stayed unmatched. The CDR3 DNA reads as TGTGCCAGCAGCTCGACCTCGCGGGGGAGCTCCTACGAGCAGTACTTC. Amino acid sequence: CASSSTSRGSSYEQYF.

The CDR3 sequence: CASSLARGGPNTGELFF. The CDR3 nucleotides are TGTGCCAGCAGCTTAGCCCGGGGAGGGCCGAACACCGGGGAGCTGTTTTTT. The chain combines TRBV7-9 with TRBJ2-2; the match to TRBD2 covers 7 bases. CDR3 size: 17 residues. Trimming took 0 bases from V and 0 from J; bases not matched to a gene: 4. Germline-derived CDR1 and CDR2 are SEHNR and FQNEAQ (reference sequence).

The chain is built from TRBV4-2 and TRBJ2-3; D perhaps matches TRBD2 (5 bases). Trimming left V 4 bases short and J 1 base short, with 9 bases between. Germline CDR1 and CDR2: LGHNA and YNFKEQ. CDR3 length: 14 amino acids. The chain's CDR3 is CASSRGLGTDTQYF. The CDR3 nucleotides read TGTGCCAGCAGCCGAGGACTGGGCACAGATACGCAGTATTTT.

This chain uses TRBV18 with TRBJ2-6; the match to TRBD1 covers 8 bases. CDR3 length equals 18 residues. With 6 bases clipped from V and 1 base from J, the junction kept 11 bases outside the gene matches. Germline V lookup: CDR1 KGHSH, CDR2 LQKENI. The CDR3 nucleotides read TGTGCCAGCTCGCGACAGGGGATCACCTTATCTGGGGCCAACGTCCTGACTTTC. This codes for CASSRQGITLSGANVLTF.

The chain combines TRBV24-1 with TRBJ2-5; TRBD1 aligns across 10 bases. CDR1 is KGHDR and CDR2 is SFDVKD in the germline V gene. J was trimmed by 3 bases and V by 3 bases; bases with no gene match: 3. This CDR3 spans 15 amino acids. This chain's CDR3 is CATSDNGQGEETQYF. In nucleotides, the CDR3 is TGTGCCACCAGTGATAACGGACAGGGGGAAGAGACCCAGTACTTC.

J is TRBJ1-2 and V is TRBV2; weak D call: TRBD1 (5 bases). This CDR3 spans 13 amino acids. The V end was cut by 4 bases, the J end by 8 bases, with 14 bases between. Per the germline V gene, CDR1 is SNHLY and CDR2 is FYNNEI. CDR3 DNA: TGTGCCAGCAGTGCGGGGCGGGACCGGGGCTACACCTTC. Translation: CASSAGRDRGYTF.

This chain connects TRBV5-1 to TRBJ2-3, with 8 bases identical to TRBD2. The germline gives CDR1 SGHRS, CDR2 YFSETQ. V was pared by 0 bases and J by 1 base, with 1 base of the junction left unmatched. The CDR3 spans 15 residues. The CDR3 DNA follows: TGCGCCAGCAGCTTGGAAGCGGGAGGCACAGATACGCAGTATTTT. Its translation: CASSLEAGGTDTQYF.

The V gene is TRBV10-3, the J gene TRBJ2-2; TRBD1 matches 7 bases. From germline, CDR1 is ENHRY and CDR2 SYGVKD. With 3 bases clipped from V and 4 bases from J, the junction kept 5 bases outside the gene matches. The CDR3 is made up of 15 amino acids. As DNA, the CDR3 is TGTGCCATCAGTGAAAGACAGGGACGCACCGGGGAGCTGTTTTTT. This encodes CAISERQGRTGELFF.

This sequence joins TRBV15 and TRBJ1-4, with a possible D match to TRBD1 (5 bases). The CDR3 has 14 residues. The V end lost 3 bases, the J end lost 7 bases, and 12 bases lay between the germline ends. CDR1 LNHNV and CDR2 YYDKDF come from the germline V gene (reference sequence). The CDR3 here is CATSRGPLSEKLFF. The CDR3 DNA is TGTGCCACCAGCAGGGGGCCCCTGAGTGAAAAACTGTTTTTT.

The chain is built from TRBV9 and TRBJ1-5; possible D gene TRBD1, 6 bases. CDR1 and CDR2 (germline): SGDLS, YYNGEE. V dropped 4 bases and J dropped 7 bases, with 18 bases sitting between them. The CDR3 contains 15 residues. As DNA, the CDR3 is TGTGCCAGCAGCCCCGGGACCTCCGACAGGCAGCCCCAGCATTTT. It specifies CASSPGTSDRQPQHF.

This chain links TRBV27 with TRBJ1-1; unclear D gene. Germline V gene data show CDR1 as MNHEY and CDR2 as SMNVEV (reference sequence). Trimming pared 5 bases from V and 1 base from J, leaving 8 bases between. CDR3 length: 13 residues. The CDR3, as DNA: TGTGCCAGCAGTCAAACAGAGAACACTGAAGCTTTCTTT. This codes for CASSQTENTEAFF.

The chain carries TRBV4-2 and TRBJ1-4; the match to TRBD1 covers 7 bases. This CDR3 is 17 amino acids long. The trim removed 4 bases at V and 3 bases at J, leaving 11 bases unmatched. In germline, CDR1 is LGHNA, CDR2 YNFKEQ. This CDR3 reads CASSRGLRGGSNEKLFF. The DNA for the CDR3 is TGTGCCAGCAGCCGGGGATTACGAGGGGGCTCTAATGAAAAACTGTTTTTT.

CDR3 sequence: CASSLGGEPGAFF. The CDR3 DNA reads as TGTGCCAGCAGCTTGGGGGGGGAGCCGGGAGCTTTCTTT. The rearrangement joins TRBV12-1 to TRBJ1-1. TRBV12-1 is listed as a pseudogene. This CDR3 region has 13 residues.

The V call is TRBV29-1, the J call TRBJ2-1; D may be TRBD2 (5 bases). The CDR3 has 12 amino acids. V lost 5 bases and J 7 bases, leaving 12 bases between the germline ends. In germline, CDR1 is SQVTM, CDR2 ANQGSEA. This CDR3 reads CSVLEARNEQFF. As DNA, the CDR3 is TGCAGCGTTTTGGAGGCTAGAAATGAGCAGTTCTTC.

V gene TRBV7-2 combines with J gene TRBJ1-6; 7 bases line up with TRBD1. This CDR3 has 15 residues. Trimming removed 0 bases from V and 10 bases from J; junction bases left unmatched: 6. CDR1 and CDR2 (germline): SGHTA, FQGNSA. CDR3 amino acids: CASSLAIDRDSPLHF. CDR3 DNA: TGTGCCAGCAGCTTAGCCATCGACAGGGACTCACCCCTCCACTTT.

The chain combines TRBV7-9 with TRBJ2-7; 9 bases fit TRBD1. V lost 3 bases, J lost 6 bases, and 9 bases stayed unmatched. Germline assignment: CDR1 SEHNR and CDR2 FQNEAQ (reference sequence). The CDR3 contains 15 residues. This chain's CDR3 is CASSFLSGTGSEQYF. The CDR3 DNA follows: TGTGCCAGCAGCTTCCTGTCCGGGACAGGGAGCGAGCAGTACTTC. The full variable domain, its missing parts supplied by reference TRBV7-9 and TRBJ2-7, is DTGVSQNPRHKITKRGQNVTFRCDPISEHNRLYWYRQTLGQGPEFLTYFQNEAQLEKSRLLSDRFSAERPKGSFSTLEIQRTEQGDSAMYLCASSFLSGTGSEQYFGPGTRLTVT.